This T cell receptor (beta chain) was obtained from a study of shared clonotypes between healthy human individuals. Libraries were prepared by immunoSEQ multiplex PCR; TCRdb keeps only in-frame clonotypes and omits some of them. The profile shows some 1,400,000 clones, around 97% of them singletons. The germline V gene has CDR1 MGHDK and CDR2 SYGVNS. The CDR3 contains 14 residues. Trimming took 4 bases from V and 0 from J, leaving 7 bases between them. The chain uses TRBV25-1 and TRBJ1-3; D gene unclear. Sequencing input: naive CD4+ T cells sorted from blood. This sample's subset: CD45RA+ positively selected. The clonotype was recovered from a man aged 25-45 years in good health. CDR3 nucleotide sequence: TGTGCCAGCAGTGCCTCACACTCTGGAAACACCATATATTTT. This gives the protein CASSASHSGNTIYF.